This T cell receptor (beta chain) is drawn from a study of blood T cell repertoires in COVID-19. Study at large: The origin of the acute and convalescent COVID-19 samples was the United States, Italy and Spain. From T cells, B-cell-depleted T cells, or PBMCs came the material, which was cDNA or gDNA.

Trimming at V came to 3 bases and at J to 4 bases, leaving 6 bases not matched to a gene. The CDR3 is made up of 15 amino acids. The germline V gene encodes CDR1 SGHDN and CDR2 FVKESK. Membership in each cohort depended on participant-reported clinical history. Profiling relied on immunoSEQ multiplex PCR, and the TCRdb table lists in-frame clones only, not all of them. The profile shows around 450,000 clones, 87% of them singletons. This chain joins TRBV14 and TRBJ2-1; TRBD1 matches 7 bases. The sample consisted of PBMCs or T cells enriched from blood (not recorded which). The TCR comes from a woman aged 18-30 years who had recovered from COVID-19. CDR3 bases: TGTGCCAGCAGCCATCGGGACAGTGATTACAATGAGCAGTTCTTC. Its translation: CASSHRDSDYNEQFF. The full variable domain, its missing parts supplied by reference TRBV14 and TRBJ2-1, is EAGVTQFPSHSVIEKGQTVTLRCDPISGHDNLYWYRRVMGKEIKFLLHFVKESKQDESGMPNNRFLAERTGGTYSTLKVQPAELEDSGVYFCASSHRDSDYNEQFFGPGTRLTVL.